The 17 T cell receptor beta chains in this list originate from one sample, sequenced in a study of glioma-infiltrating T cells. The iRepertoire nested amplicon-rescue multiplex PCR amplified TCR alpha and beta CDR3s from RNA. TCRdb processed the multiplex PCR reads anew with MiXCR; each CDR3 protein has one entry. In the table there are more than 350,000 distinct CDR3 sequences, 41% of which are singletons. The sequenced material came from glioma tissue, nonneoplastic brain tissue, or PBMCs (not recorded which). Source of these receptors: a human donor with low-grade glioma or glioblastoma, undergoing nonglioma brain surgery, or in good health (not recorded which).

Details on this clonotype: A much more abundant neighbour one base away suggests this may be a read error. The chain couples TRBV28 to TRBJ1-2; D perhaps matches TRBD1 (6 bases). The CDR3 sequence is 13 residues long. Germline V gene sequence: CDR1 MDHEN, CDR2 SYDVKM. Trimming took 7 bases from V and 8 from J, leaving 17 bases between them. This CDR3 reads CASTRDTLGGYTF. The CDR3 nucleotides read TGTGCCAGCACTAGGGACACCCTCGGGGGCTACACCTTC.

With respect to this clonotype: A junction end diverges from the germline sequence, so it may reflect a read error. V is TRBV27 and J is TRBJ2-3, with no clear D. Germline CDR1 MNHEY, CDR2 SMNVEV (reference sequence). This CDR3 contains 13 residues. CDR3 protein: CASSYRPADTQCF. The DNA of the CDR3 is TGTGCCAGCAGTTACCGGCCGGCGGATACGCAGTGTTTT.

The rearrangement joins TRBV27 to TRBJ2-5, with unresolved D. This CDR3 has 11 amino acids. The V gene's germline CDR1 is MNHEY and CDR2 SMNVEV (reference sequence). Deletions cut 6 bases from V and 5 bases from J, with 7 bases between. As DNA, the CDR3 is TGTGCCAGCAGCCACCGGGAGACCCAGTACTTC. Translation gives CASSHRETQYF.

As for this clonotype: It is likely a read error, because the conserved phenylalanine at the end of the CDR3 is missing. This chain uses TRBV15 with TRBJ1-1; maybe TRBD1 (5 bases). Germline lookup yields CDR1 LNHNV and CDR2 YYDKDF (reference sequence). This CDR3 is built from 14 residues. The germline V and J ends were trimmed by 0 bases and 6 bases, with 11 bases remaining between them. The CDR3 DNA follows: TGTGCCACCAGCAGAGATGGGGGAGGGGCTGAAGCTTTCCTT. Residues: CATSRDGGGAEAFL.

This clonotype has at least ten counts. The chain recombines TRBV3-1 with TRBJ2-1; D gene ambiguous. CDR3 length: 11 amino acids. Germline V CDR1 and CDR2: LGHDT, YNNKEL (reference sequence). Trimming left V 2 bases short and J 8 bases short, with 4 bases between. CDR3 nucleotide sequence: TGTGCCAGCAGCCAATCGCATGAGCAGTTCTTC. Its translation: CASSQSHEQFF.

V usage is TRBV19 and J usage is TRBJ2-6, with D unresolved. Germline CDR1 LNHDA, CDR2 SQIVND (reference sequence). V gave up 8 bases and J gave up 0 bases, with 8 bases separating them. This CDR3 region has 14 residues. The CDR3 region is CASQTFSGANVLTF. CDR3 sequence (DNA): TGTGCCAGTCAAACTTTCTCTGGGGCCAACGTCCTGACTTTC.

This clonotype has ten or more counts. The gene calls are TRBV6-5 and TRBJ2-3; 7 bases are a match to TRBD2. V lost 2 bases, J lost 4 bases, and 6 bases stayed unmatched. Germline CDR1 reads MNHEY; CDR2 reads SVGAGI. This CDR3 is built from 15 residues. CDR3 bases: TGTGCCAGCAGTTACCAGAGCGGGACCCCAGATACGCAGTATTTT. Translating gives CASSYQSGTPDTQYF.

This sequence joins TRBV19 and TRBJ1-5, with D tentatively TRBD1 (6 bases). V gave up 5 bases and J gave up 4 bases, with 15 bases separating them. The CDR3 is 15 amino acids. The germline gives CDR1 LNHDA, CDR2 SQIVND (reference sequence). As DNA, the CDR3 is TGTGCCAGTAGTTCCACAGGGATAGGGAATCAGCCCCAGCATTTT. Amino acids: CASSSTGIGNQPQHF.

The V gene is TRBV4-2, the J gene TRBJ2-5, with D possibly matching TRBD1 (6 bases). Germline assignment: CDR1 LGHNA and CDR2 YNFKEQ. The CDR3 is 15 amino acids. Trimming shortened V by 0 bases and J by 0 bases, and 8 bases separated the two germline ends. CDR3 loop: CASSQDTGNQETQYF. In nucleotides, the CDR3 is TGTGCCAGCAGCCAAGACACAGGGAACCAAGAGACCCAGTACTTC.

The V call is TRBV19, the J call TRBJ2-1; D remains ambiguous. V dropped 9 bases and J dropped 8 bases, with 20 bases sitting between them. Germline V gives CDR1 LNHDA, CDR2 SQIVND (reference sequence). The CDR3 has 14 amino acids. CDR3 region: CASSLTSLTDEQFF. The CDR3 coding sequence is TGTGCCAGCAGCTTGACAAGTTTGACCGATGAGCAGTTCTTC.

This clonotype was recorded many times. V and J are TRBV28 and TRBJ2-7; D may be TRBD1 (6 bases). Trimming shortened V by 1 base and J by 6 bases, and 7 bases separated the two germline ends. The germline V gene encodes CDR1 MDHEN and CDR2 SYDVKM. There are 12 residues in the CDR3. The CDR3: CASSLLGAEQYF. The CDR3 DNA is TGTGCCAGCAGTTTATTGGGGGCCGAGCAGTACTTC.

V and J are TRBV28 and TRBJ2-7, with 10 bases that match TRBD2. Germline trimming cut 6 bases from V and 1 base from J; bases unmatched to any gene: 6. The germline V gene encodes CDR1 MDHEN and CDR2 SYDVKM. The CDR3 has 15 amino acids. This CDR3 reads CASREASGSSYEQYF. The CDR3 nucleotides are TGTGCCAGCAGGGAAGCTAGCGGGAGTTCCTACGAGCAGTACTTC. The full variable domain, with the rest looked up from reference TRBV28 and TRBJ2-7, is DVKVTQSSRYLVKRTGEKVFLECVQDMDHENMFWYRQDPGLGLRLIYFSYDVKMKEKGDIPEGYSVSREKKERFSLILESASTNQTSMYLCASREASGSSYEQYFGPGTRLTVT.

The rearrangement links TRBV11-1 to TRBJ1-2, with 8 bases identical to TRBD1. From germline, CDR1 is SGHAT and CDR2 FQDESV (reference sequence). V gave up 5 bases and J gave up 5 bases; unmatched junction bases: 7. CDR3 length: 14 residues. The CDR3 DNA reads as TGTGCCAGCAGCCCAGGGGGCAATAGGTATGGCTACACCTTC. Translation: CASSPGGNRYGYTF.

The CDR3 DNA reads as TGTGCCAGCAGTGGCCGACTAGCAGGTGATCTGTTCTTC. Residues: CASSGRLAGDLFF. The rearrangement uses TRBV6-7 and TRBJ2-1; 7 nucleotides align to TRBD2. TRBV6-7 is filed as an ORF, its function uncertain. This CDR3 is built from 13 residues. Germline trimming cut 5 bases from V and 15 bases from J; bases unmatched to any gene: 13.

This clonotype appeared many times. This rearrangement joins TRBV6-4 to TRBJ2-1; TRBD1 matches 11 bases. Unmatched junction bases numbered 3, after V lost 5 bases and J lost 6 bases. The CDR3 sequence is 14 residues long. CDR1 and CDR2 from the germline V gene are MRHNA and SNTAGT. DNA for the CDR3: TGTGCCAGCAGTCCCGGGACAGGGGGCAATGAGCAGTTCTTC. Translation: CASSPGTGGNEQFF.

Of note for this clonotype: Since a much larger clone is just one base distant, this may be a read error. The chain carries TRBV20-1 and TRBJ1-6, with D maybe TRBD1 (6 bases). Trimming removed 6 bases from V and 6 bases from J, with 15 bases in between. Looked up from germline, CDR1 is DFQATT and CDR2 is SNEGSKA (reference sequence). The CDR3 extends over 14 amino acids. As DNA, the CDR3 is TGCAGTGCACACCAGGGGACATTTAATTCACCCCTCCACTTT. It is translated as CSAHQGTFNSPLHF.

Remarks on this clonotype: One end of the junction fails to match germline, which may point to a read error. The chain has TRBV7-7 and TRBJ2-1, with D possibly being TRBD2 (5 bases). The germline V gene has CDR1 SSHAT and CDR2 FNYEAQ (reference sequence). This CDR3 contains 14 residues. The CDR3, as DNA: TGTGCTAGCAGCTTATTCCGGGATGACAATGAGCAGTTCTTC. Its translation: CASSLFRDDNEQFF.